A selection of T cell receptor beta chains follows, all from one sample in a study of blood T cells in healthy people across ages. Using its own MiXCR run on the 5' RACE reads, TCRdb lists one record per CDR3 protein. The profile covers 710,000 or so distinct CDR3 sequences, with 32% appearing a single time and 15% taken by the ten largest. Sequencing was done on a sample of blood. The source of these receptors is an elderly woman in good health. Both conserved end residues are part of each CDR3. Each record gives: clone size, CDR3 length, D gene, V gene, J gene, CDR3 protein, CDR3 DNA. D genes are given only for firm matches. Size is stated for part of the rows, as once, few or many counts, or as a class when the clone is expanded.

many	12	.	TRBV30	TRBJ2-7	CAWSAGGYEQYF	TGTGCCTGGAGTGCCGGAGGGTACGAGCAGTACTTC
many	15	TRBD1	TRBV5-1	TRBJ1-2	CASSITRTGGNGYTF	TGCGCCAGCAGCATAACCCGGACAGGGGGTAATGGCTACACCTTC
.	14	.	TRBV6-5	TRBJ2-7	CASSYSRDRGTQYF	TGTGCCAGCAGTTACTCACGAGACAGAGGAACCCAGTACTTC
.	15	.	TRBV28	TRBJ2-6	CASSPHNSGANVLTF	TGTGCCAGCAGTCCACACAACTCTGGGGCCAACGTCCTGACTTTC
few	13	.	TRBV6-2/TRBV6-3	TRBJ1-5	CATSVNSNQPQHF	TGTGCCACCAGTGTCAATAGCAATCAGCCCCAGCATTTT
few	12	.	TRBV7-9	TRBJ1-5	CASSFHNQPQHF	TGTGCCAGCAGCTTCCACAATCAGCCCCAGCATTTT
many	15	.	TRBV27	TRBJ1-5	CASSLSGAGWQPQHF	TGTGCCAGCAGTTTATCGGGGGCAGGGTGGCAGCCCCAGCATTTT
.	16	.	TRBV20-1	TRBJ2-3	CSASGDGPSAPDTQYF	TGCAGTGCTAGCGGGGACGGGCCCTCGGCGCCAGATACGCAGTATTTT
few	16	TRBD2	TRBV12-3/TRBV12-4	TRBJ2-3	CASSQQGGGSADTQYF	TGTGCCAGCAGCCAGCAGGGCGGGGGTAGCGCAGATACGCAATATTTT
.	15	TRBD1	TRBV9	TRBJ2-1	CASSVGQGRYNEQFF	TGTGCCAGCAGCGTAGGACAGGGGAGATACAATGAGCAGTTCTTC
.	14	.	TRBV20-1	TRBJ2-7	CSLHRGAGRYEQYF	TGCAGTCTCCACCGCGGGGCAGGGAGGTACGAGCAGTACTTC
few	17	TRBD1	TRBV2	TRBJ2-5	CAGRLHPDRVKPETQYF	TGTGCCGGCAGACTCCACCCGGACAGGGTCAAACCGGAGACCCAGTACTTC
.	15	.	TRBV6-5	TRBJ2-7	CASSWGDRSSYEQYF	TGTGCCAGCAGTTGGGGGGATCGGAGCTCCTACGAGCAGTACTTC
many	12	.	TRBV6-2/TRBV6-3	TRBJ1-1	CASSYLTAEAFF	TGTGCCAGCAGTTATTTGACGGCTGAAGCTTTCTTT
.	13	TRBD1	TRBV20-1	TRBJ1-1	CSARDREVAQAFF	TGCAGTGCGCGGGACAGGGAGGTTGCTCAAGCTTTCTTT
.	18	.	TRBV27	TRBJ2-7	CASSYVGVGEQYFGPGYF	.
.	17	.	TRBV7-2	TRBJ2-3	CASSLVGRVTSTDTQYF	TGTGCCAGCAGCTTAGTCGGGCGGGTGACTAGCACAGATACGCAGTATTTT
.	12	.	TRBV5-1	TRBJ2-2	CASSLAVGELFF	TGCGCCAGCAGCTTGGCCGTCGGGGAGCTGTTTTTT
once	12	.	TRBV20-1	TRBJ2-1	CSAWTYYNEQFF	TGCAGTGCTTGGACATATTACAATGAGCAGTTCTTC
.	17	.	TRBV7-6	TRBJ1-6	CASSSTPGNRYNSPLHF	TGTGCCAGCAGCTCGACTCCAGGGAATCGATATAATTCACCCCTCCACTTT
many	17	TRBD1	TRBV9	TRBJ2-5	CASSPRGQGARQETQYF	TGTGCCAGCAGCCCGCGAGGACAGGGGGCGCGCCAAGAGACCCAGTACTTC
.	14	TRBD1	TRBV5-1	TRBJ1-3	CASSRGQLGNTIYF	TGCGCCAGCAGCAGGGGACAGCTAGGAAACACCATATATTTT
.	14	.	TRBV3-1	TRBJ1-5	CASSLGRSNQPQQF	TGTGCCAGCAGCCTAGGGCGTAGCAATCAGCCCCAGCAGTTT
.	17	.	TRBV5-1	TRBJ2-1	CASSLTNRVPAYNEQFF	TGCGCCAGCAGCTTGACAAACAGGGTCCCAGCCTACAATGAGCAGTTCTTC
many	23	TRBD2	TRBV20-1	TRBJ2-3	CSARPTPGTSGGASSRRTDTQYF	TGCAGTGCTAGACCCACGCCCGGGACTAGCGGGGGGGCCAGTAGCCGCCGCACAGATACGCAGTATTTT
.	14	.	TRBV19	TRBJ1-2	CASRLLDGDYGYTF	TGTGCCAGTAGGCTCTTGGACGGGGACTATGGCTACACCTTC
.	12	.	TRBV20-1	TRBJ1-6	CSAWLNNSPLHF	TGCAGTGCCTGGCTTAATAATTCACCCCTCCACTTT
many	12	.	TRBV29-1	TRBJ2-5	CSGRSGQETQYF	TGCAGCGGTCGTAGTGGCCAAGAGACCCAGTACTTC
many	14	TRBD1	TRBV5-1	TRBJ1-2	CASSLGGQKFGYTF	TGCGCCAGCAGCTTGGGGGGACAGAAGTTCGGCTACACCTTC
.	13	.	TRBV5-1	TRBJ1-1	CASSLDQGRSAFF	TGCGCCAGCAGCTTGGATCAGGGTCGTTCGGCTTTCTTT
many	18	.	TRBV6-6	TRBJ2-1	CASSFTGSPGITYNEQFF	TGTGCCAGCAGCTTTACAGGGTCTCCTGGGATTACCTACAATGAGCAGTTCTTC
.	15	.	TRBV27	TRBJ1-1	CASSLSRQGRGEAFF	TGTGCCAGCAGTTTATCGCGGCAGGGAAGAGGTGAAGCTTTCTTT
.	16	TRBD1	TRBV4-2	TRBJ1-4	CASSRNHRGTNEKLFF	TGTGCCAGCAGCCGTAACCACAGGGGAACTAATGAAAAACTGTTTTTT
.	15	.	TRBV14	TRBJ2-1	CASSQKGGVGLGKFF	TGTGCCAGCAGCCAAAAAGGGGGGGTCGGCCTAGGAAAGTTCTTC
.	16	TRBD2	TRBV7-2	TRBJ2-4	CASSLAGGRGKNIQYF	TGTGCCAGCAGCTTAGCGGGAGGGCGGGGCAAAAACATTCAGTACTTC
many	19	.	TRBV15	TRBJ2-1	CATSSLRTAPFLTGNEQFF	TGTGCCACCAGCAGCTTAAGGACGGCGCCTTTCCTTACGGGGAATGAGCAGTTCTTC
once	14	TRBD1	TRBV20-1	TRBJ1-2	CSAIRTGNYLGYTF	TGCAGTGCTATCCGGACAGGGAACTATTTGGGCTACACCTTC
.	14	TRBD2	TRBV20-1	TRBJ2-5	CSARDVAGGTRQYF	TGCAGTGCTAGAGACGTAGCGGGAGGGACGAGACAGTACTTC
.	14	.	TRBV9	TRBJ2-1	CASSVEGLDNEQFF	TGTGCCAGCAGCGTCGAGGGACTGGACAATGAGCAGTTCTTC
.	13	.	TRBV30	TRBJ2-7	CAWSIQADYEQYF	TGTGCCTGGAGTATCCAGGCTGACTACGAGCAGTACTTC
.	15	.	TRBV27	TRBJ1-1	CASSLSGGLNTEAFF	TGTGCCAGCAGTTTATCCGGGGGCCTAAACACTGAAGCTTTCTTT
many	15	.	TRBV28	TRBJ1-5	CASSLPQGYGQPQHF	TGTGCCAGCAGTTTGCCACAGGGATACGGTCAGCCCCAGCATTTT
many	15	TRBD1	TRBV6-5	TRBJ2-5	CASSSSGTGKETQYF	TGTGCCAGCAGTAGTTCCGGGACAGGGAAGGAGACCCAGTACTTC
many	14	TRBD2	TRBV7-2	TRBJ2-3	CASSSTSGVYTQYF	TGTGCCAGCAGCTCGACTAGCGGGGTGTATACGCAGTATTTT
.	13	.	TRBV29-1	TRBJ1-1	CSGEQGRGTEAFF	TGCAGCGGAGAACAGGGTAGAGGCACTGAAGCTTTCTTT
many	15	TRBD1	TRBV28	TRBJ2-5	CASSLPGTGTETQYF	TGTGCCAGCAGCCTCCCCGGGACAGGGACAGAGACCCAGTACTTC
many	16	TRBD1	TRBV3-1	TRBJ2-2	CASSLLPTGLTGELFF	TGTGCCAGCAGCCTGCTACCGACAGGGCTCACCGGGGAGCTGTTTTTT
.	15	.	TRBV19	TRBJ1-4	CASSTWDSASEKLFF	TGTGCCAGTAGTACATGGGACTCTGCATCTGAAAAACTGTTTTTT
.	14	.	TRBV25-1	TRBJ1-2	CASSDPGRPGGYTF	TGTGCCAGCAGTGACCCGGGACGGCCCGGTGGCTACACCTTC
many	13	.	TRBV20-1	TRBJ1-2	CSAGGVSNYGYTF	TGCAGTGCGGGGGGGGTTTCCAACTATGGCTACACCTTC
.	13	TRBD1	TRBV2	TRBJ1-5	CAGKQGANQPQHF	TGTGCCGGTAAACAGGGGGCCAATCAGCCCCAGCATTTT
many	14	.	TRBV20-1	TRBJ1-5	CSAGGGSSNQPQHF	TGCAGTGCTGGTGGCGGGTCGAGCAATCAGCCCCAGCATTTT
.	14	TRBD2	TRBV29-1	TRBJ2-1	CSVGTSGAYHEQFF	TGCAGCGTCGGGACTAGCGGGGCGTACCATGAGCAGTTCTTC